This paragraph covers one T cell receptor (beta chain) sequence. Per the germline V gene, CDR1 is SGHNT and CDR2 is YYREEE (reference sequence). The CDR3 has 14 residues. V lost 5 bases to trimming and J lost 7 bases, with 15 bases between them. Between the mid-2010s and the late 2010s, patients underwent resection in Japan or China. Macro-dissection enriched premalignant or tumor cells before nucleic acid extraction. This entry comes from a study of immune evolution from preneoplasia to lung adenocarcinoma. Study context: HLA loss of heterozygosity: under 7.5% AIS, about 15% MIA, more than 25% ADC, none AAH.

Clones were sequenced by immunoSEQ multiplex PCR, and TCRdb holds only the in-frame ones, with some missing. The repertoire holds several thousand clones, with more than 75% as singletons. The source material was FFPE minimally invasive lung adenocarcinoma tissue. This chain connects TRBV5-4 to TRBJ2-2; tentative D call: TRBD2 (5 bases). This receptor was taken from a donor of 70 years or more with lung adenocarcinoma. The DNA for the CDR3 is TGTGCCAGCAGTAACTTTAGCGCGAGCGGGGAGCTGTTTTTT. Residues: CASSNFSASGELFF.